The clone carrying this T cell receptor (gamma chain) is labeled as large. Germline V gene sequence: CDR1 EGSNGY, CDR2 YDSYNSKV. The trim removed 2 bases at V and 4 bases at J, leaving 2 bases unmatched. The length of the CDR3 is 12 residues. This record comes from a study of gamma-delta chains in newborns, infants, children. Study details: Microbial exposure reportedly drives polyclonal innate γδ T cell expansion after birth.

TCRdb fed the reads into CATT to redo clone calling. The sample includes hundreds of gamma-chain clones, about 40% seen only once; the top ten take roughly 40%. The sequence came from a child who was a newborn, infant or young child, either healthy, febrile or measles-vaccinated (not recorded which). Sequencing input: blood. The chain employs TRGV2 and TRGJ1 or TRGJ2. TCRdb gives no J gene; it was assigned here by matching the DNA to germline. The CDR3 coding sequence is TGTGCCACCTGGGACGACTATTATAAGAAACTCTTT. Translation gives CATWDDYYKKLF.